The 29 T cell receptor beta chains below all came from one sample that was sequenced in a study of T cells in women clearing cervical HPV infection. This table comes from immunoSEQ multiplex PCR, and its TCRdb copy is limited to in-frame clones, with some not included. The sample holds about 20,000 clones. Sequenced material: blood buffy coat. Every receptor here comes from a woman aged 18-70 years with a cervical HPV16 infection that either progressed to CIN3+ or cleared (not recorded which).

Worth noting for this clone: The read ends 3 residues shy of where the CDR3 ends; the end is completed using the germline J gene. The chain couples TRBV6-1 to TRBJ2-2; D possibly corresponds to TRBD1 (5 bases). The CDR3 totals 13 residues. Germline lookup yields CDR1 MNHNS and CDR2 SASEGT. The part of the CDR3 DNA that was read is TGTGCCAGCAGTGAAGCTGGGGCCAACGTG. Its protein product is CASSEAGANV. The CDR3, in full, reads CASSEAGANVLFF.

As to this clone: The read terminates 3 residues before the CDR3 end, so the remaining end is supplied by the germline J gene. This chain uses TRBV2 with TRBJ1-5; TRBD1 aligns across 10 bases. Per germline, CDR1 SNHLY and CDR2 FYNNEI. V shed 8 bases, J shed 7 bases, and the junction held 5 bases outside the gene matches. The CDR3 totals 13 residues. The part of the CDR3 DNA that was read is TGTGCCAGCGGGGACAGGGGACGACAGCCC. It encodes CASGDRGRQP. The whole CDR3 sequence reads CASGDRGRQPQHF.

On this clone itself: The CDR3 end falls 3 residues outside the read, so it is completed with the germline J gene. The V and J genes are TRBV5-6 and TRBJ1-6, with D unresolved. Germline assignment: CDR1 SGHDT and CDR2 YYEEEE. The V and J ends lost 1 base and 7 bases respectively, with 12 bases between them. The CDR3 has 15 residues. The CDR3: CASSLIAVRNSPLHF. The part of the CDR3 DNA that was read is TGTGCCAGCAGCTTGATCGCAGTCAGGAATTCACCC.

Details on this clone: The read stops 3 residues short of the end of the CDR3; the missing end is completed from the germline J gene. This chain uses TRBV5-1 with TRBJ1-1, with D unclear. Germline V gene data show CDR1 as SGHRS and CDR2 as YFSETQ. Trimming took off 0 bases at V and 0 bases at J, with 9 bases between the two ends. The CDR3 contains 15 residues. The part of the CDR3 DNA that was read is TGCGCCAGCAGCTTGGGGGCCCAGTTGAACACTGAA. It specifies CASSLGAQLNTE. The CDR3 in its entirety is CASSLGAQLNTEAFF.

Regarding this clone: The read is 3 residues too short to cover the CDR3 end, so that end is filled in from the germline J gene. V gene TRBV5-6 combines with J gene TRBJ1-1; 7 bases align to TRBD1. V lost 8 bases, J lost 2 bases, and 6 bases stayed unmatched. The CDR3 extends over 13 amino acids. Germline assignment: CDR1 SGHDT and CDR2 YYEEEE. The CDR3 reads CASRRQGNTEAFF. CDR3 bases read: TGTGCCAGTCGAAGACAGGGTAACACTGAA.

In regard to this clone: Sequencing ends 3 residues short of the CDR3 end; the germline J gene provides the rest. The chain is built from TRBV7-2 and TRBJ2-1; 7 nucleotides align to TRBD2. The V segment lost 4 bases and the J segment 6 bases; nucleotides outside the gene matches: 9. From germline, CDR1 is SGHTA and CDR2 FQGNSA. This CDR3 has 15 amino acids. The CDR3 protein is CASSSPGGAGNEQFF. The CDR3 bases that were read are TGTGCCAGCAGCTCCCCGGGGGGTGCGGGCAATGAG.

In the case of this clone: The CDR3 extends 3 residues past the end of the read, so its final part is completed from the germline J gene. V and J are TRBV19 and TRBJ1-5, with a tentative D call TRBD1 (6 bases). CDR3 length: 17 amino acids. The V end lost 5 bases, the J end lost 0 bases, and 17 bases lay between the germline ends. Germline values: CDR1 LNHDA, CDR2 SQIVND (reference sequence). The sequenced part of the CDR3 DNA is TGTGCCAGTAGTCCCGGGGGGGGCTGGTATAGCAATCAGCCC. Its protein is CASSPGGGWYSNQP. The whole CDR3 protein reads CASSPGGGWYSNQPQHF.

Remarks on this clone: Read coverage stops 3 residues before the CDR3 terminus; the germline J gene supplies the remainder. The V and J genes are TRBV14 and TRBJ2-3; 9 bases map to TRBD1. The CDR3 has 15 residues. Germline V lookup: CDR1 SGHDN, CDR2 FVKESK. V lost 2 bases, J lost 4 bases, and 4 bases stayed unmatched. CDR3 DNA, as far as it was read: TGTGCCAGCAGCCAACTGGGACAGGGAGCAGATACG. Amino acids: CASSQLGQGADT. The complete CDR3 reads CASSQLGQGADTQYF.

Points on this clone: The read halts 3 residues ahead of the CDR3 end, with the missing end drawn from the germline J gene. The chain employs TRBV4-1 and TRBJ1-2; tentatively, D is TRBD1 (6 bases). Germline CDR1 and CDR2: MGHRA and YSYEKL. The CDR3 length is 13 residues. V shed 0 bases and J shed 7 bases, with 9 bases lying between them. The CDR3 bases that were read are TGCGCCAGCAGCCAAGAACAGGGTCGTGGC. Translation: CASSQEQGRG. In full, the CDR3 is CASSQEQGRGYTF.

Remarks on this clone: The read ends 3 residues before the CDR3 terminus; that terminus is restored from the germline J gene. This chain connects TRBV4-1 to TRBJ1-2; D remains ambiguous. The CDR3 contains 15 residues. Trimming took 1 base from V and 3 from J, leaving 12 bases between them. CDR1 is MGHRA and CDR2 is YSYEKL in the germline V gene. The CDR3 bases that were read are TGCGCCAGCAGCCAAGCCATCTCGGGTGACTATGGC. Encoded protein: CASSQAISGDYG. The whole CDR3 is CASSQAISGDYGYTF.

A remark on this clone: The read stops 3 residues short of the end of the CDR3; the missing end is completed from the germline J gene. The gene calls are TRBV13 and TRBJ1-1, with TRBD1 matching over 8 bases. The CDR3 is 14 residues long. CDR1 is PRHDT, CDR2 FYEKMQ, per germline (reference sequence). J gave up 5 bases and V 5 bases, and 7 bases lay outside the gene matches. The covered CDR3 bases are TGTGCCAGCAGCCCCGGACAGGGTAGGACTGAA. This gives the protein CASSPGQGRTE. The whole CDR3 protein is CASSPGQGRTEAFF.

CDR3 residues: CASSPGGGDEKLFF. The part of the CDR3 DNA that was read is TGTGCCAGCTCACCAGGCGGAGGGGATGAAAAG. This rearrangement joins TRBV18 to TRBJ2-2, with D perhaps matching TRBD2 (6 bases). Read data end 3 residues before the CDR3 end; the end is taken from the germline J gene. CDR1 is KGHSH, CDR2 LQKENI, per germline. The CDR3 consists of 14 residues.

Note on this clone: The read finishes 3 residues shy of the CDR3 end, and the germline J gene is used to complete it. This chain links TRBV12-3 or TRBV12-4 with TRBJ2-7; TRBD1 might be the D (6 bases). CDR3 size: 12 residues. The ends were cut back, 6 bases at V and 4 bases at J, with 10 bases in the middle. CDR3 protein: CASSPQGYEQYF. The part of the CDR3 DNA that was read is TGTGCCAGCAGCCCACAGGGTTACGAG.

The CDR3 sequence: CSAFSGNTIYF. The DNA read from the CDR3 is TGCAGTGCCTTCTCTGGAAACACC. The V gene is TRBV20-1, the J gene TRBJ1-3; D is unresolved. The read gets to within 3 residues of the CDR3 end, and the germline J gene fills in the rest. The CDR3 runs to 11 residues. Germline V lookup: CDR1 DFQATT, CDR2 SNEGSKA (reference sequence). V dropped 6 bases and J dropped 0 bases, with 3 bases sitting between them.

With respect to this clone: Sequencing ends 3 residues short of the CDR3 end; the germline J gene provides the rest. The sample carries other DNA sequences with the same CDR3. This sequence joins TRBV7-2 and TRBJ2-3, with 8 bases fitting TRBD2. V shed 0 bases and J 7 bases; nucleotides not matched to a gene: 12. Germline CDR1 SGHTA, CDR2 FQGNSA. The CDR3 runs 17 residues. The CDR3 bases that were read are TGTGCCAGCAGCTTAGCCCCCGGGGGGGGCCAATTCTATACG. Its translation is CASSLAPGGGQFYT. The full-length CDR3 reads as CASSLAPGGGQFYTQYF.

Comment on this clone: The read finishes 3 residues shy of the CDR3 end, and the germline J gene is used to complete it. This chain connects TRBV18 to TRBJ1-2; the match to TRBD1 covers 8 bases. Germline V gives CDR1 KGHSH, CDR2 LQKENI. The CDR3 totals 13 residues. CDR3 protein: CASSPAGGHDYTF. The sequenced CDR3 bases are TGTGCCAGCTCACCAGCAGGGGGCCACGAC.

Note on this clone: The DNA ends 3 residues before the CDR3 does, and the rest of the CDR3 is filled in from the germline J gene. The chain recombines TRBV4-2 with TRBJ1-2, with 7 positions matching TRBD1. This CDR3 has 16 amino acids. Germline V CDR1 and CDR2: LGHNA, YNFKEQ. V shed 0 bases and J 2 bases; nucleotides not matched to a gene: 6. CDR3 region: CASSQDFRDSNYGYTF. The sequenced part of the CDR3 DNA is TGTGCCAGCAGCCAAGATTTTAGGGACAGCAACTATGGC.

CDR3 in amino acids: CASSLAPGLGGETQYF. The part of the CDR3 DNA that was read is TGTGCCAGCAGTTTAGCCCCCGGACTAGGAGGGGAGACC. The chain recombines TRBV12-3 or TRBV12-4 with TRBJ2-5; 7 bases agree with TRBD2. The DNA ends 3 residues before the CDR3 does, and the rest of the CDR3 is filled in from the germline J gene. This CDR3 has 16 amino acids. Losses at the gene ends were 0 bases for V and 5 bases for J; bases not matched to a gene: 9.

As for this clone: Read coverage stops 3 residues before the CDR3 terminus; the germline J gene supplies the remainder. The chain employs TRBV28 and TRBJ1-4, with a tentative D call TRBD1 (5 bases). The CDR3 sequence is 14 residues long. Looked up from germline, CDR1 is MDHEN and CDR2 is SYDVKM. Trimming removed 2 bases from V and 6 bases from J, with 10 bases in between. CDR3 loop: CASSLGGRHEKLFF. The covered CDR3 bases are TGTGCCAGCAGTTTAGGGGGGAGGCATGAAAAA.

Concerning this clone itself: The CDR3 extends 3 residues past the end of the read, so its final part is completed from the germline J gene. The rearrangement joins TRBV7-9 to TRBJ1-2; TRBD1 might be the D (5 bases). CDR3 size: 15 residues. In germline, CDR1 is SEHNR, CDR2 FQNEAQ (reference sequence). CDR3 residues: CASSLLEGQYNDYTF. The DNA read from the CDR3 is TGTGCCAGCAGCTTATTAGAAGGACAATACAATGAC.

CDR3 sequence reads: CAWSETDNSPLHF. Incomplete CDR3 DNA: TGTGCCTGGAGTGAAACGGATAATTCACCC. The chain is built from TRBV30 and TRBJ1-6; D is unresolved. Read data end 3 residues before the CDR3 end; the end is taken from the germline J gene. The CDR3 runs 13 residues. Germline loops: CDR1 GTSNPN, CDR2 SVGIG (reference sequence). V gave up 1 base and J gave up 5 bases, with 6 bases separating them.

This clone shows up as medium-sized by frequency. The CDR3 end is not reached by the read, which stops 3 residues before it; the germline J gene fills it in. The V gene is TRBV7-3, the J gene TRBJ2-7; TRBD1 might be the D (7 bases). Trimming took off 1 base at V and 2 bases at J, with 15 bases between the two ends. The CDR3 length is 16 residues. CDR1 is SGHTA and CDR2 is FQGTGA in the germline V gene. This chain's CDR3 is CASSLRAGGRPYEQYF. CDR3 DNA (partial): TGTGCCAGCAGCTTAAGGGCAGGGGGGCGTCCCTACGAG.

Turning to this clone: The read halts 3 residues ahead of the CDR3 end, with the missing end drawn from the germline J gene. The chain links TRBV20-1 to TRBJ1-6, with a tentative D call TRBD1 (6 bases). CDR3 size: 19 residues. V dropped 6 bases and J dropped 1 base, with 25 bases sitting between them. Germline loops: CDR1 DFQATT, CDR2 SNEGSKA (reference sequence). Partial CDR3 DNA: TGCAGTGCCCCACCCCACGTACAGGGTAGGAGGTCCTATAATTCACCC. Residues: CSAPPHVQGRRSYNSP. The whole CDR3 protein is CSAPPHVQGRRSYNSPLHF.

This clone is medium-sized by frequency. Coverage ceases 3 residues before the CDR3 finishes, and the germline J gene fills in the end. The chain joins TRBV18 to TRBJ2-5; 8 bases are shared with TRBD1. J gave up 1 base and V 1 base, and 2 bases lay outside the gene matches. The CDR3 extends over 15 amino acids. CDR1 KGHSH and CDR2 LQKENI come from the germline V gene. The DNA read from the CDR3 is TGTGCCAGCTCACCACTTGGGACAGGCCAAGAGACC. Translation gives CASSPLGTGQET. The whole CDR3 protein is CASSPLGTGQETQYF.

Of note for this clone: Read data end 3 residues before the CDR3 end; the end is taken from the germline J gene. V and J are TRBV5-6 and TRBJ2-1; the D is unclear. The CDR3 has 11 amino acids. V was clipped by 4 bases and J by 4 bases, with 3 bases between them. The germline CDR1 and CDR2 sequences are SGHDT and YYEEEE. The DNA read from the CDR3 is TGTGCCAGCAGCCTATACAATGAG. Protein: CASSLYNE. The full CDR3 sequence reads CASSLYNEQFF.

Regarding this clone: From the germline J gene comes the end of the CDR3, since the read stops 3 residues before it. The chain couples TRBV9 to TRBJ2-3; 10 bases are a match to TRBD2. Germline V gives CDR1 SGDLS, CDR2 YYNGEE. This CDR3 comprises 18 residues. V trimming: 0 bases; J trimming: 0 bases; junction bases outside the gene matches: 7. CDR3 in amino acids: CASSVVSGGGYSTDTQYF. CDR3 DNA, as far as it was read: TGTGCCAGCAGCGTAGTGAGCGGGGGGGGTTATAGCACAGATACG.

About this clone: The CDR3 end falls 3 residues outside the read, so it is completed with the germline J gene. The chain is built from TRBV7-2 and TRBJ1-2; D gene ambiguous. The V gene's germline CDR1 is SGHTA and CDR2 FQGNSA. The CDR3 covers 14 residues. V was shortened by 4 bases and J by 3 bases, with 12 bases between the two germline ends. The covered CDR3 bases are TGTGCCAGCAGCTCGGGTACCCTGCACTATGGC. Protein sequence: CASSSGTLHYG. The entire CDR3 is CASSSGTLHYGYTF.

Of note for this clone: The sequence runs out 3 residues before the end of the CDR3; the remainder is reconstructed from the germline J gene. The rearrangement joins TRBV20-1 to TRBJ2-1; no firm D call. Trimming left V 0 bases short and J 0 bases short, with 12 bases between. CDR3 length equals 16 residues. From germline, CDR1 is DFQATT and CDR2 SNEGSKA (reference sequence). CDR3 DNA, as far as it was read: TGCAGTGCTAGAGATCAGAGGTCGAGCTCCTACAATGAG. Protein: CSARDQRSSSYNE. The full CDR3 is CSARDQRSSSYNEQFF.

As regards this clone: The CDR3 is cut off 3 residues early in the read; its end comes from the germline J gene. This chain uses TRBV2 with TRBJ1-5; D uncertain. V dropped 1 base and J dropped 4 bases, with 8 bases sitting between them. The CDR3 is made up of 14 amino acids. Germline V gives CDR1 SNHLY, CDR2 FYNNEI. The part of the CDR3 DNA that was read is TGTGCCAGCAGTGAAGGGGTAGGGAATCAGCCC. Its translation is CASSEGVGNQP. The full CDR3 reads CASSEGVGNQPQHF.